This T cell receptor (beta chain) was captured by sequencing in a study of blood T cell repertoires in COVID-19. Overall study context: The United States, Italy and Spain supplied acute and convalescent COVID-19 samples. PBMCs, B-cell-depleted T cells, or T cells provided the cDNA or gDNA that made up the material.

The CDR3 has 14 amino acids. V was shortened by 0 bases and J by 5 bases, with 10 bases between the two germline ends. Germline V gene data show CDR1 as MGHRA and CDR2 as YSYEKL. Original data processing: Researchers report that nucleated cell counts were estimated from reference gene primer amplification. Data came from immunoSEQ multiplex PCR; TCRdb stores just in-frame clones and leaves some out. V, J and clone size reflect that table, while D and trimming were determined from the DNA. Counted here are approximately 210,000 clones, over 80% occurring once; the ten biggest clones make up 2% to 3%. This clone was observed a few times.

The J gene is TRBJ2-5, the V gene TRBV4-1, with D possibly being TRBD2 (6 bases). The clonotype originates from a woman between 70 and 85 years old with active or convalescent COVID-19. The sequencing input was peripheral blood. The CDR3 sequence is CASSQDSGSETQYF. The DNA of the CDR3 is TGCGCCAGCAGCCAAGACTCCGGGAGCGAGACCCAGTACTTC.